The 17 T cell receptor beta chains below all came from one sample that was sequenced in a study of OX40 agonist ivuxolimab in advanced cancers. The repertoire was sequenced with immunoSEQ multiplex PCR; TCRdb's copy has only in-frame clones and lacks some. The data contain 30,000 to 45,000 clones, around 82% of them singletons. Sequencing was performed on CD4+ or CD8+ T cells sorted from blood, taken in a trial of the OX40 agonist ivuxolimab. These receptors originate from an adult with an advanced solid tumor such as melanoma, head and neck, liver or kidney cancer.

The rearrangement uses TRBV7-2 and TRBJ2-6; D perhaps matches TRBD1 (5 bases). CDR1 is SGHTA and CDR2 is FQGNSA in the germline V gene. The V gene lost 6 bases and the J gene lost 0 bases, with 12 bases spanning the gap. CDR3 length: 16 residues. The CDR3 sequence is CASRDPGYSGANVLTF. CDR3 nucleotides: TGTGCCAGCAGGGATCCAGGGTACTCTGGGGCCAACGTCCTGACTTTC.

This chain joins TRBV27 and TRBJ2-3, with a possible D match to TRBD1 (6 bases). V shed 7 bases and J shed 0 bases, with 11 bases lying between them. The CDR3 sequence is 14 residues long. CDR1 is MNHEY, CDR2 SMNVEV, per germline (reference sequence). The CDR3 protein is CASKRTDSTDTQYF. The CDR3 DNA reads TGTGCCAGCAAACGGACAGATAGCACAGATACGCAGTATTTT.

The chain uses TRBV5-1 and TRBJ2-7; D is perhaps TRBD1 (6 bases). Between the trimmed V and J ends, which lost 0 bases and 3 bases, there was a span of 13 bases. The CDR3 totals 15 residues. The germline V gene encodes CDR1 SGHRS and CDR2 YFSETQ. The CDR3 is CASSLVSDRLYEQYF. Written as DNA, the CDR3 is TGCGCCAGCAGCTTGGTTTCGGACAGACTCTACGAGCAGTACTTC.

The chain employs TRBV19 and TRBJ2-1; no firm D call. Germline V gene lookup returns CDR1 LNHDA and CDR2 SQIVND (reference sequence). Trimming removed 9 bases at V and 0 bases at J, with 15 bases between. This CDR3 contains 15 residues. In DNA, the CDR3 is TGTGCCAGCCAGATTGACGCTAGCTCCTACAATGAGCAGTTCTTC. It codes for CASQIDASSYNEQFF. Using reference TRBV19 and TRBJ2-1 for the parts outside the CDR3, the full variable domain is DGGITQSPKYLFRKEGQNVTLSCEQNLNHDAMYWYRQDPGQGLRLIYYSQIVNDFQKGDIAEGYSVSREKKESFPLTVTSAQKNPTAFYLCASQIDASSYNEQFFGPGTRLTVL.

The CDR3 loop is CASSMNGRSNYGYTF. In DNA, the CDR3 is TGTGCCAGTAGTATGAACGGCCGTTCTAACTATGGCTACACCTTC. The V gene is TRBV19, the J gene TRBJ1-2; D unclear. The CDR3 sequence is 15 residues long. The germline gives CDR1 LNHDA, CDR2 SQIVND (reference sequence). V shed 3 bases and J shed 0 bases, with 11 bases lying between them.

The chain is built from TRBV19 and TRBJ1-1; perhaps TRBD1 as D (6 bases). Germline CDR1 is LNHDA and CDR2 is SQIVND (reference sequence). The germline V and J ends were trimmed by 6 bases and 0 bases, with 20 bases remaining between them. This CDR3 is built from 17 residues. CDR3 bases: TGTGCCAGTAGCCCCTCTTTGGGGGGCGGGGTGAACACTGAAGCTTTCTTT. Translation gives CASSPSLGGGVNTEAFF. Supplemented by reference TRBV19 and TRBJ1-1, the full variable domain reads DGGITQSPKYLFRKEGQNVTLSCEQNLNHDAMYWYRQDPGQGLRLIYYSQIVNDFQKGDIAEGYSVSREKKESFPLTVTSAQKNPTAFYLCASSPSLGGGVNTEAFFGQGTRLTVV.

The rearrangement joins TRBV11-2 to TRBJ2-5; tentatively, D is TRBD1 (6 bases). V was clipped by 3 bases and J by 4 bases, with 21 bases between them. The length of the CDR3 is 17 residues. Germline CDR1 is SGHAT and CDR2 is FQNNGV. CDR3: CASSFNQISTGRETQYF. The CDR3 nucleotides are TGTGCCAGCAGCTTTAACCAAATTTCTACAGGGCGAGAGACCCAGTACTTC.

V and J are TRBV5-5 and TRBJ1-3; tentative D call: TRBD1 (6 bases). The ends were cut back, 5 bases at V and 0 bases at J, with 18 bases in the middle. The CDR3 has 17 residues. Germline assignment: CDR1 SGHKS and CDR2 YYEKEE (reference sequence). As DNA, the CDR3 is TGTGCCAGCAGTGCTGCGACCGGGACAAACTCTGGAAACACCATATATTTT. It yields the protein CASSAATGTNSGNTIYF.

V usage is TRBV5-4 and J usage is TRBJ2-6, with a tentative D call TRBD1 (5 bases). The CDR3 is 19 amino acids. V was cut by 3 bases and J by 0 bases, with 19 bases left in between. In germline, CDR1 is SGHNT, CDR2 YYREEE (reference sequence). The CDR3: CASSSPETGPYSGANVLTF. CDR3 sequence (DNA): TGTGCCAGCAGCTCCCCAGAAACAGGCCCGTACTCTGGGGCCAACGTCCTGACTTTC.

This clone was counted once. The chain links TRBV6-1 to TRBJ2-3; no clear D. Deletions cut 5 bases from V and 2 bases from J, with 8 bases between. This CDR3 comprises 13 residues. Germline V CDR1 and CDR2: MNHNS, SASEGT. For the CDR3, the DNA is TGTGCCAGCAGTAAAATCTTCACAGATACGCAGTATTTT. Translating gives CASSKIFTDTQYF.

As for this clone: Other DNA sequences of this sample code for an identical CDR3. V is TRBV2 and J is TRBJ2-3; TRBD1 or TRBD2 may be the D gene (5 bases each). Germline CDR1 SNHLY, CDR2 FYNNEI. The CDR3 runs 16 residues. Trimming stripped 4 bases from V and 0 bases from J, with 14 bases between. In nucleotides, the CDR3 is TGTGCCAGCAGTGGACGGGGCAGGACGAGCACAGATACGCAGTATTTT. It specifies CASSGRGRTSTDTQYF.

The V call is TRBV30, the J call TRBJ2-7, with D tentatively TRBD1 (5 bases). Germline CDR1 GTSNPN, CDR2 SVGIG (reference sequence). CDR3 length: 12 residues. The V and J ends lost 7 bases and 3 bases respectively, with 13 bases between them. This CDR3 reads CAFQGFDYEQYF. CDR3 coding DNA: TGTGCCTTCCAGGGCTTCGACTACGAGCAGTACTTC.

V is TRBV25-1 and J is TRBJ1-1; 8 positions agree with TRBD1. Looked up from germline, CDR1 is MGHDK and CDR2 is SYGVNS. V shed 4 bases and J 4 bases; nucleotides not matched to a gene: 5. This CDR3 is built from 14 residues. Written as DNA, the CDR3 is TGTGCCAGCAGTGTCGGGACAGGCATCACTGAAGCTTTCTTT. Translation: CASSVGTGITEAFF.

The CDR3 sequence is CASSVAPENTEAFF. The DNA of the CDR3 is TGTGCCAGCAGCGTAGCCCCGGAGAACACTGAAGCTTTCTTT. The chain is built from TRBV9 and TRBJ1-1; D is undetermined. Germline values: CDR1 SGDLS, CDR2 YYNGEE. Trimming took 0 bases from V and 1 from J, leaving 7 bases between them. This CDR3 comprises 14 residues.

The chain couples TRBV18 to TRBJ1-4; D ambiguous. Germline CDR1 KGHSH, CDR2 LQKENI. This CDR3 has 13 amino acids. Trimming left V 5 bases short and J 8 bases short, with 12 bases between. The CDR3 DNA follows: TGTGCCAGCTCAACGGGCCACTTAGAAAAACTGTTTTTT. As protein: CASSTGHLEKLFF.

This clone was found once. In DNA form, the CDR3 reads TGTGCCAGTAGTTCCCAACAGGGGAGCGAGCAGTACTTC. This codes for CASSSQQGSEQYF. The gene calls are TRBV19 and TRBJ2-7; 7 bases agree with TRBD1. This CDR3 is built from 13 residues. J was trimmed by 6 bases and V by 5 bases; bases with no gene match: 7. Germline lookup yields CDR1 LNHDA and CDR2 SQIVND (reference sequence).

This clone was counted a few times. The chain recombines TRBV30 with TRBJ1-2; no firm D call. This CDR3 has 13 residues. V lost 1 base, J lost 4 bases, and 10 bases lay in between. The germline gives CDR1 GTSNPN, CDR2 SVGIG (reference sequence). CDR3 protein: CAWSGGTGYGYTF. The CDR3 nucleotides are TGTGCCTGGAGTGGGGGTACGGGCTATGGCTACACCTTC.